This TCR beta chain appears in the sequencing data of a study of blood T cells in healthy people across ages. Total RNA was isolated from each sample in quantities of at least 5 micrograms. A sample-barcoded 5' primer and a J-beta primer mix were used in a second PCR of about 7 to 12 cycles. TCRdb used MiXCR to reprocess the 5' RACE reads, holding one entry per CDR3 protein. The sample shows about 1.7 million distinct CDR3 sequences, roughly 27% of them seen only once. This clonotype came up many times. The material sequenced was blood. The receptor comes from a woman in her twenties or thirties in good health.

The CDR3 protein is CASSQERSRESTDTQYF. The CDR3 DNA follows: TGTGCCAGCAGCCAAGAGAGGTCGCGGGAGAGCACAGATACGCAGTATTTT. V and J are TRBV4-2 and TRBJ2-3, with TRBD2 matching 7 bases. After removal of 0 bases from V and 0 bases from J, the junction contained 6 bases not matched to a gene. Germline V gives CDR1 LGHNA, CDR2 YNFKEQ. CDR3 length: 17 residues.